Listed below are T cell receptor beta chains from one sample, sequenced in a study of T-cell reconstitution after alpha-beta-depleted transplantation in children. A single record per CDR3 protein comes from TCRdb applying MiXCR to the PCR reads. In the table there are roughly 220,000 distinct CDR3 sequences, around 11% of which are singletons. The input for sequencing was PBMCs from the stem cell graft donor, taken from the stem cell graft. These receptors were obtained from a human donor who donated a stem cell graft to a child with acute lymphoblastic leukemia. CDR3s include the opening cysteine and the closing phenylalanine or tryptophan. Fields, in order: V gene, clone size, J gene, D gene, CDR3 DNA, CDR3 protein. A D gene is named only where the DNA matches it firmly. Some rows mark clone size as missing; the rest say once, few, many or name a class of expanded clone.

v_call: TRBV7-9
clone_size: many
j_call: TRBJ2-7
d_call: .
cdr3_nt: TGTGCCAGCAGCTTAGGATCCGAGTCCCCCGAGCAGTACTTC
cdr3_aa: CASSLGSESPEQYF

v_call: TRBV9
clone_size: few
j_call: TRBJ1-5
d_call: .
cdr3_nt: TGTGCCAGCAGCGCCGACGGATATAGCAATCAGCCCCAGCATTTT
cdr3_aa: CASSADGYSNQPQHF

v_call: TRBV29-1
clone_size: many
j_call: TRBJ1-2
d_call: .
cdr3_nt: TGCAGCGTTGAAGAACCGGAGGGGTTTTACTATGGCTACACCTTC
cdr3_aa: CSVEEPEGFYYGYTF

v_call: TRBV20-1
clone_size: many
j_call: TRBJ2-1
d_call: .
cdr3_nt: TGCAGTGCTAGCGACCCCGTGGCGGAGTTCTTC
cdr3_aa: CSASDPVAEFF

v_call: TRBV28
clone_size: many
j_call: TRBJ1-3
d_call: .
cdr3_nt: TGTGCCAGCAGTTTAGGGAACTCTGGAAACACCATATATTTT
cdr3_aa: CASSLGNSGNTIYF

v_call: TRBV6-1
clone_size: few
j_call: TRBJ2-5
d_call: .
cdr3_nt: TGTGCCAGCAGGGGCGGGGGCGCCGGTGGGGAGACCCAGTACTTC
cdr3_aa: CASRGGGAGGETQYF

v_call: TRBV11-2
clone_size: many
j_call: TRBJ2-7
d_call: .
cdr3_nt: TGTGCCAGCAGCTTAGGAGGGCCCGAGCAGTACTTC
cdr3_aa: CASSLGGPEQYF

v_call: TRBV12-3/TRBV12-4
clone_size: many
j_call: TRBJ1-4
d_call: TRBD1
cdr3_nt: TGTGCCAGCAGCCTATGGGACAGATCCGCAACTAATGAAAAACTGTTTTTT
cdr3_aa: CASSLWDRSATNEKLFF

v_call: TRBV20-1
clone_size: many
j_call: TRBJ2-7
d_call: TRBD2
cdr3_nt: TGCAGTGCAAGAGGGCTAGCGGGTTTCTACGAGCAGTACTTC
cdr3_aa: CSARGLAGFYEQYF

v_call: TRBV6-2/TRBV6-3
clone_size: many
j_call: TRBJ2-7
d_call: .
cdr3_nt: TGTGCCAGCAGCCGCCACCGGGGTAACTACGAGCAGTACTTC
cdr3_aa: CASSRHRGNYEQYF

v_call: TRBV20-1
clone_size: many
j_call: TRBJ2-3
d_call: .
cdr3_nt: TGCAGTGCTTCCCTCACAGATACGCAGTATTTT
cdr3_aa: CSASLTDTQYF

v_call: TRBV20-1
clone_size: many
j_call: TRBJ1-2
d_call: .
cdr3_nt: TGCAGTGCCCCGGACACTAACTATGGCTACACCTTC
cdr3_aa: CSAPDTNYGYTF

v_call: TRBV20-1
clone_size: .
j_call: TRBJ1-5
d_call: .
cdr3_nt: TGCAGTGCTGGGCCCATCGGGGCAGGTCAGCCCCAGCATTTT
cdr3_aa: CSAGPIGAGQPQHF

v_call: TRBV7-9
clone_size: many
j_call: TRBJ2-5
d_call: .
cdr3_nt: TGTGCCAGCAGCTTAGAATGGCAAGAGACCCAGTACTTC
cdr3_aa: CASSLEWQETQYF

v_call: TRBV9
clone_size: .
j_call: TRBJ2-3
d_call: TRBD2
cdr3_nt: TGTGCCAGCAGCCCTTTTGCGGGGGGCACAGATACGCAGTATTTT
cdr3_aa: CASSPFAGGTDTQYF

v_call: TRBV4-3
clone_size: many
j_call: TRBJ2-3
d_call: .
cdr3_nt: TGCGCCAGCAGCCTAGGAGGGCCCAGAGATACGCAGTATTTT
cdr3_aa: CASSLGGPRDTQYF

v_call: TRBV4-2
clone_size: .
j_call: TRBJ1-5
d_call: .
cdr3_nt: TGTGCCAGCAGCCAAGGTAGTACCGGGAGGGATCAGCCCCAGCATTTT
cdr3_aa: CASSQGSTGRDQPQHF

v_call: TRBV5-6
clone_size: many
j_call: TRBJ2-1
d_call: TRBD1
cdr3_nt: TGTGCCAGCAGCGTTGAAGGCGGGACAGGTCCTGAGCAGTTCTTC
cdr3_aa: CASSVEGGTGPEQFF

v_call: TRBV28
clone_size: many
j_call: TRBJ2-5
d_call: TRBD1
cdr3_nt: TGTGCCAGCAGTTCGTCCGGACAGGGGGCACAAGAGACCCAGTACTTC
cdr3_aa: CASSSSGQGAQETQYF

v_call: TRBV7-9
clone_size: many
j_call: TRBJ2-6
d_call: .
cdr3_nt: TGTGCCAGCAGCTCCCTACAGATCTCTGGGGCCAACGTCCTGACTTTC
cdr3_aa: CASSSLQISGANVLTF

v_call: TRBV24-1
clone_size: many
j_call: TRBJ2-2
d_call: TRBD2
cdr3_nt: TGTGCCACCAGTAAACGACTAGCACTAAACACCGGGGAGCTGTTTTTT
cdr3_aa: CATSKRLALNTGELFF

v_call: TRBV7-9
clone_size: many
j_call: TRBJ1-5
d_call: .
cdr3_nt: TGTGCCAGCAGTATGTCCGACAGCAATCAGCCCCAGCATTTT
cdr3_aa: CASSMSDSNQPQHF

v_call: TRBV29-1
clone_size: many
j_call: TRBJ2-2
d_call: .
cdr3_nt: TGCAGCGTTGTGAGGGGGAACACCGGGGAGCTGTTTTTT
cdr3_aa: CSVVRGNTGELFF

v_call: TRBV28
clone_size: many
j_call: TRBJ1-5
d_call: .
cdr3_nt: TGTGCCAGCAGTTTGACAGTGGGCAATCAGCCCCAGCATTTT
cdr3_aa: CASSLTVGNQPQHF

v_call: TRBV15
clone_size: many
j_call: TRBJ2-3
d_call: .
cdr3_nt: TGTGCCACCAGCGCCGGCGGTACGCAGTATTTT
cdr3_aa: CATSAGGTQYF

v_call: TRBV5-1
clone_size: .
j_call: TRBJ2-5
d_call: .
cdr3_nt: TGCGCCAGCAGCAACGGACCCCGGGAAGAGACCCAGTACTTC
cdr3_aa: CASSNGPREETQYF

v_call: TRBV10-3
clone_size: .
j_call: TRBJ2-3
d_call: .
cdr3_nt: TGTACCACGGTGCGGACTGGAAACCCCACAGATACGCAGTATTTT
cdr3_aa: CTTVRTGNPTDTQYF

v_call: TRBV6-2/TRBV6-3
clone_size: many
j_call: TRBJ2-2
d_call: .
cdr3_nt: TGTGCCAGCAGTCAACAGCGGATGAACACCGGGGAGCTGTTTTTT
cdr3_aa: CASSQQRMNTGELFF

v_call: TRBV7-2
clone_size: many
j_call: TRBJ2-2
d_call: TRBD2
cdr3_nt: TGTGCCAGCAGCTTAGGCCCTAGCGGGACCGGGGAGCTGTTTTTT
cdr3_aa: CASSLGPSGTGELFF

v_call: TRBV20-1
clone_size: many
j_call: TRBJ2-3
d_call: TRBD1
cdr3_nt: TGCAGTGCGGCCGGGACAGGGTTATCAGATACGCAGTATTTT
cdr3_aa: CSAAGTGLSDTQYF

v_call: TRBV7-2
clone_size: many
j_call: TRBJ1-6
d_call: .
cdr3_nt: TGTGCCAGCAGCCCCCGACAGGTTTATAATTCACCCCTCCACTTT
cdr3_aa: CASSPRQVYNSPLHF

v_call: TRBV25-1
clone_size: many
j_call: TRBJ2-7
d_call: .
cdr3_nt: TGTGCCAGCAGTGAACGAGGGAGGGGGCCGAGGTTTAAGCAGTACTTC
cdr3_aa: CASSERGRGPRFKQYF

v_call: TRBV7-6
clone_size: few
j_call: TRBJ2-1
d_call: TRBD2
cdr3_nt: TGTGCCAGCAGCTCACCGGGACTAGATGTGCATGAGCAGTTCTTC
cdr3_aa: CASSSPGLDVHEQFF

v_call: TRBV6-2/TRBV6-3
clone_size: many
j_call: TRBJ1-6
d_call: .
cdr3_nt: TGTGCCAGCAGTTACCCACTGGACGGGAATTCACCCCTCCACTTT
cdr3_aa: CASSYPLDGNSPLHF

v_call: TRBV6-4
clone_size: few
j_call: TRBJ2-3
d_call: .
cdr3_nt: TGTGCCAGCAGTGCCTCCGTGCGGCCCACAGATACGCAGTATTTT
cdr3_aa: CASSASVRPTDTQYF

v_call: TRBV6-1
clone_size: many
j_call: TRBJ1-5
d_call: .
cdr3_nt: TGTGCCAGCAGTAGGGGCTTCGAGCAGCCCCAGCATTTT
cdr3_aa: CASSRGFEQPQHF

v_call: TRBV12-3/TRBV12-4
clone_size: many
j_call: TRBJ1-2
d_call: .
cdr3_nt: TGTGCCAGCATCACAGACGGGGGTAGTAACTATGGCTACACCTTC
cdr3_aa: CASITDGGSNYGYTF

v_call: TRBV5-1
clone_size: many
j_call: TRBJ2-7
d_call: .
cdr3_nt: TGCGCCAGCAGCTTGGATCCGGGGGTGAGCTCCTACGAGCAGTACTTC
cdr3_aa: CASSLDPGVSSYEQYF

v_call: TRBV28
clone_size: many
j_call: TRBJ2-7
d_call: .
cdr3_nt: TGTGCCAGCAGTCCCATGAGGGAGCAGTACTTC
cdr3_aa: CASSPMREQYF

v_call: TRBV29-1
clone_size: .
j_call: TRBJ2-7
d_call: .
cdr3_nt: TGCAGCGTTGAAGATCTTGGCGGAGGCTCCTACGAGCAGTACTTC
cdr3_aa: CSVEDLGGGSYEQYF

v_call: TRBV21-1
clone_size: many
j_call: TRBJ1-2
d_call: .
cdr3_nt: TGTGCCAGCAGCAAAGAAGGGGACAACGTTCGAAATAACTATGGCTACACCTTC
cdr3_aa: CASSKEGDNVRNNYGYTF

v_call: TRBV4-2
clone_size: .
j_call: TRBJ2-1
d_call: TRBD1
cdr3_nt: TGTGCCAGCAGCCCGTATCAAGACAGGGTGGGAGCTGAGCAGTTCTTC
cdr3_aa: CASSPYQDRVGAEQFF

v_call: TRBV6-2/TRBV6-3
clone_size: many
j_call: TRBJ2-3
d_call: TRBD1
cdr3_nt: TGTGCCAGCAGTACCCGGGACAGGGCCGTGGGAACAGATACGCAGTATTTT
cdr3_aa: CASSTRDRAVGTDTQYF

v_call: TRBV11-2
clone_size: .
j_call: TRBJ2-4
d_call: .
cdr3_nt: TGTGCCAGCAGCTTAACCTCACAAAGGGGGGGAGCCAAAAACATTCAGTACTTC
cdr3_aa: CASSLTSQRGGAKNIQYF

v_call: TRBV6-5
clone_size: many
j_call: TRBJ2-7
d_call: .
cdr3_nt: TGTGCCAGCAGTCCCGCCCGGCGCGAGCAGTACTTC
cdr3_aa: CASSPARREQYF

v_call: TRBV20-1
clone_size: many
j_call: TRBJ1-3
d_call: .
cdr3_nt: TGCAGTGCGACTCTCTCCCCTGGAAACACCATATATTTT
cdr3_aa: CSATLSPGNTIYF

v_call: TRBV12-3/TRBV12-4
clone_size: many
j_call: TRBJ1-6
d_call: .
cdr3_nt: TGTGCCAGCAGTCGCGGACTCTCCTATAATTCACCCCTCCACTTT
cdr3_aa: CASSRGLSYNSPLHF

v_call: TRBV7-9
clone_size: many
j_call: TRBJ2-3
d_call: .
cdr3_nt: TGTGCCAGCAGCCCCCCGGGTAGCGGCACAGATACGCAGTATTTT
cdr3_aa: CASSPPGSGTDTQYF

v_call: TRBV5-1
clone_size: many
j_call: TRBJ1-3
d_call: .
cdr3_nt: TGCGCCAGCAGCTTGGAGACCTTCTCTGGAAACACCATATATTTT
cdr3_aa: CASSLETFSGNTIYF

v_call: TRBV29-1
clone_size: many
j_call: TRBJ1-1
d_call: .
cdr3_nt: TGCAGCGTTGATCGTAGTCTAGGAGCTTTCTTT
cdr3_aa: CSVDRSLGAFF

v_call: TRBV5-1
clone_size: .
j_call: TRBJ1-2
d_call: .
cdr3_nt: TGCGCCAGCAGCTTGGAAGGCAGGGGTATCGGCTACACCTTC
cdr3_aa: CASSLEGRGIGYTF

v_call: TRBV10-3
clone_size: few
j_call: TRBJ2-3
d_call: TRBD2
cdr3_nt: TGTGCCGTGCGAACGGGGGGGATCACAGATACGCAGTATTTT
cdr3_aa: CAVRTGGITDTQYF

v_call: TRBV6-4
clone_size: many
j_call: TRBJ2-1
d_call: TRBD2
cdr3_nt: TGTGCCAGCAGTGACGGGGAACTAGCGGAATACAATGAGCAGTTCTTC
cdr3_aa: CASSDGELAEYNEQFF

v_call: TRBV4-3
clone_size: many
j_call: TRBJ2-3
d_call: .
cdr3_nt: TGCGCCAGCAGCCAAGATGTTGGAAGGGTTAGCACAGATACGCAGTATTTT
cdr3_aa: CASSQDVGRVSTDTQYF

v_call: TRBV27
clone_size: many
j_call: TRBJ2-1
d_call: TRBD2
cdr3_nt: TGTGCCAGCAGTGAGCGCGGGGGGCCCTCCTACAATGAGCAGTTCTTC
cdr3_aa: CASSERGGPSYNEQFF